These 18 T cell receptor beta chains originate from one sample sequenced in a study of spatial heterogeneity in lung cancer. TCRdb redid the calling of the 5' RACE reads with MiXCR, one entry per CDR3 protein. The table lists about 7,800 distinct CDR3 sequences, about 9.1% of them singletons, with more than 40% in the top ten. Time point noted: sample taken at primary tumor resection. Sequencing used PBMCs, obtained at surgery. Receptors were obtained from a male donor with early-stage non-small cell lung cancer.

This clonotype was seen repeatedly, ten times or more. This CDR3 reads CSARLTSGSSYEQFF. The CDR3 DNA follows: TGCAGTGCCCGGTTGACTAGCGGGAGCAGCTATGAGCAGTTCTTC. The chain is built from TRBV20-1 and TRBJ2-1; 12 positions agree with TRBD2. The CDR3 totals 15 residues. V trimming: 6 bases; J trimming: 8 bases; junction bases outside the gene matches: 11. CDR1 and CDR2 from the germline V gene are DFQATT and SNEGSKA (reference sequence).

This clonotype was detected many times. The chain carries TRBV6-1 and TRBJ1-1; D remains unclear. Germline V gene sequence: CDR1 MNHNS, CDR2 SASEGT. This CDR3 is built from 14 residues. The V gene lost 7 bases and the J gene lost 6 bases, with 18 bases spanning the gap. The CDR3 reads CASTGRSYGPEAFF. CDR3 nucleotide sequence: TGTGCCAGCACCGGGCGCAGCTACGGACCTGAAGCTTTCTTT.

V and J are TRBV29-1 and TRBJ2-6, with D possibly matching TRBD2 (5 bases). This CDR3 spans 14 amino acids. Germline values: CDR1 SQVTM, CDR2 ANQGSEA. Trimming left V 8 bases short and J 2 bases short, with 13 bases between. The CDR3 coding sequence is TGCAGCCCCGGGTCCGGGGCTGGGGCCAACGTCCTGACTTTC. This sequence encodes CSPGSGAGANVLTF.

This clonotype was picked up many times. This chain uses TRBV18 with TRBJ2-2, with D unclear. The CDR3 is 13 residues long. Deletions cut 5 bases from V and 4 bases from J, with 8 bases between. From germline, CDR1 is KGHSH and CDR2 LQKENI. This CDR3 is CASSYGSTGELFF. The CDR3 nucleotides read TGTGCCAGCTCATACGGCAGCACCGGGGAGCTGTTTTTT.

This chain uses TRBV12-3 or TRBV12-4 with TRBJ2-1, with TRBD2 matching 13 bases. The CDR3 has 15 residues. The ends lost 7 bases at V and 9 bases at J; junction bases unmatched: 9. The CDR3 DNA reads TGTGCCAGCAACCTGGGACTAGCGGGATTGCCTGAGCAGTTCTTC. This gives the protein CASNLGLAGLPEQFF.

This clonotype was detected many times. This chain links TRBV9 with TRBJ2-5, with D hard to call. This CDR3 has 13 amino acids. The germline V gene has CDR1 SGDLS and CDR2 YYNGEE. The V and J ends lost 0 bases and 5 bases respectively, with 8 bases between them. The CDR3 loop is CASSVGGLETQYF. The CDR3 bases are TGTGCCAGCAGCGTAGGAGGTTTGGAGACCCAGTACTTC.

This clonotype was seen repeatedly, ten times or more. The chain combines TRBV6-5 with TRBJ2-7, with 11 bases matching TRBD2. V gave up 6 bases and J gave up 2 bases; unmatched junction bases: 6. CDR1 is MNHEY and CDR2 is SVGAGI in the germline V gene. This CDR3 has 15 residues. CDR3 in amino acids: CASSPSGLAAYEQYF. The CDR3 coding sequence is TGTGCCAGCAGCCCATCGGGACTAGCGGCCTACGAGCAGTACTTC.

This clonotype is judged medium-sized. The chain uses TRBV7-8 and TRBJ1-5, with D hard to call. Germline values: CDR1 SGHVS, CDR2 FQNEAQ. CDR3 size: 13 residues. V was cut by 4 bases and J by 6 bases, with 10 bases left in between. For the CDR3, the DNA is TGTGCCAGCAGCTCAGCGGAAATTCAGCCCCAGCATTTT. Translation gives CASSSAEIQPQHF.

In its sample, this clonotype ranks as medium-sized. V and J are TRBV4-1 and TRBJ2-7, with D possibly called TRBD1 or TRBD2 (5 bases each). CDR1 and CDR2 (germline): MGHRA, YSYEKL. The CDR3 is 15 amino acids. The V end lost 1 base, the J end lost 3 bases, and 13 bases lay between the germline ends. The CDR3 DNA follows: TGCGCCAGCAGCCAAGTTGACGGGGCCAGCTACGAGCAGTACTTC. Its protein is CASSQVDGASYEQYF.

In this sample, this clonotype turned up a few times. This rearrangement joins TRBV18 to TRBJ2-2; 7 nucleotides agree with TRBD1. CDR1 KGHSH and CDR2 LQKENI come from the germline V gene. V lost 5 bases and J lost 3; bases outside the gene matches: 9. The CDR3 runs to 16 residues. CDR3 DNA sequence: TGTGCCAGCTCAAGGCCCTCACAGGGGTACACCGGGGAGCTGTTTTTT. Translated: CASSRPSQGYTGELFF. The full variable domain, rest sourced from reference TRBV18 and TRBJ2-2, is NAGVMQNPRHLVRRRGQEARLRCSPMKGHSHVYWYRQLPEEGLKFMVYLQKENIIDESGMPKERFSAEFPKEGPSILRIQQVVRGDSAAYFCASSRPSQGYTGELFFGEGSRLTVL.

This clonotype was seen repeatedly, ten times or more. The chain recombines TRBV7-9 with TRBJ1-5; 8 bases map to TRBD1. After removal of 5 bases from V and 1 base from J, the junction contained 10 bases not matched to a gene. The length of the CDR3 is 17 residues. Germline V gene sequence: CDR1 SEHNR, CDR2 FQNEAQ (reference sequence). The CDR3 nucleotides are TGTGCCAGCAGCACCGGGACAGGCTCCGAGAGCAATCAGCCCCAGCATTTT. This sequence encodes CASSTGTGSESNQPQHF.

Ten or more counts support this clonotype. The chain links TRBV7-6 to TRBJ1-5; D is possibly TRBD1 (5 bases). The V end was cut by 5 bases, the J end by 4 bases, with 12 bases between. This CDR3 has 14 residues. Looked up from germline, CDR1 is SGHVS and CDR2 is FNYEAQ. CDR3 coding DNA: TGTGCCAGCAGCGAAACGGGGGTTAATCAGCCCCAGCATTTT. Encoded protein: CASSETGVNQPQHF.

The rearrangement links TRBV30 to TRBJ1-3; D call uncertain. CDR3 length equals 15 residues. V lost 3 bases and J lost 0, with 12 bases in between. Germline V CDR1 and CDR2: GTSNPN, SVGIG (reference sequence). The CDR3 here is CAWSHSGLSGNTIYF. The DNA of the CDR3 is TGTGCCTGGAGCCATAGCGGGCTCTCTGGAAACACCATATATTTT.

There are many counts of this clonotype. The V and J genes are TRBV4-2 and TRBJ1-4; D ambiguous. This CDR3 is built from 18 residues. The germline V gene encodes CDR1 LGHNA and CDR2 YNFKEQ. The germline V and J ends were trimmed by 1 base and 9 bases, with 24 bases remaining between them. The DNA of the CDR3 is TGTGCCAGCAGCCAAGCGGGTTGGTTGACCCTGCTGACGCAAAAACTGTTTTTT. Translating gives CASSQAGWLTLLTQKLFF.

This clonotype was detected ten times or more. This chain links TRBV6-6 with TRBJ1-5; 10 nucleotides match TRBD1. There are 16 residues in the CDR3. V lost 6 bases and J lost 1; bases outside the gene matches: 6. Germline-derived CDR1 and CDR2 are MNHNY and SVGAGI (reference sequence). The CDR3 region is CASRNPGQGSNQPQHF. The CDR3 DNA follows: TGTGCCAGCAGGAACCCGGGACAGGGGAGCAATCAGCCCCAGCATTTT.

This clonotype came up many times. The chain joins TRBV7-9 to TRBJ2-7; D uncertain. CDR1 is SEHNR and CDR2 is FQNEAQ in the germline V gene (reference sequence). The V end was cut by 6 bases, the J end by 1 base, with 10 bases between. The CDR3 length is 13 residues. The CDR3 protein is CASSYDKSYEQYF. The DNA of the CDR3 is TGTGCCAGCAGTTATGACAAGTCCTACGAGCAGTACTTC.

This clonotype was seen ten or more times. The rearrangement links TRBV29-1 to TRBJ2-1; D gene ambiguous. The CDR3 is 16 amino acids. Germline values: CDR1 SQVTM, CDR2 ANQGSEA. V dropped 4 bases and J dropped 0 bases, with 16 bases sitting between them. CDR3 DNA: TGCAGCGTTGTTGAGGCTACTGCCAGCTCCTACAATGAGCAGTTCTTC. This encodes CSVVEATASSYNEQFF.

This clonotype was seen at least ten times. The V call is TRBV12-3 or TRBV12-4, the J call TRBJ2-5; TRBD2 agrees at 10 bases. CDR3 length: 15 amino acids. Germline trimming cut 1 base from V and 7 bases from J; bases unmatched to any gene: 6. CDR3 DNA sequence: TGTGCCAGCAGTTTAGAGGCTAGCGGGAGTGGGACCCAGTACTTC. Its protein is CASSLEASGSGTQYF.